This T cell receptor beta chain was found in a study of beta chain features in type 1 diabetes. General study results and limits: More deletions and fewer insertions at VDJ junctions were seen in type 1 diabetes patients. Overrepresentation of cells with high TCR expression could result from cDNA sequencing. Researchers could not determine here whether HLA type influences TCRB rearrangement. TCRB CDR3 length was moderately but significantly reduced in all four CD4+ subsets of Type 1 diabetes patients.

Note on this clone: Its antigen is undetermined.

TCRB transcripts that were expressed got sequenced, as all of the isolated RNA had been reverse transcribed. The data were produced by immunoSEQ multiplex PCR, yet TCRdb's version contains in-frame clones alone and is incomplete. The table shows some 660,000 clones, with 11% to 15% occurring only once. The CDR3 extends over 14 amino acids. V shed 5 bases and J shed 2 bases, with 12 bases lying between them. Germline V lookup: CDR1 SNHLY, CDR2 FYNNEI. The specimen sequenced was naive CD4+ T cells from blood. The receptor comes from a man between 18 and 29 years old with type 1 diabetes. The gene calls are TRBV2 and TRBJ1-1; tentative D call: TRBD1 (5 bases). The CDR3 is CASSLGTVNTEAFF. DNA for the CDR3: TGTGCCAGCAGTCTTGGGACGGTTAACACTGAAGCTTTCTTT.